This T cell receptor (beta chain) was recorded in a study of vaccination and CD4 T cells after COVID-19. Treatment noted: roughly nine-day PBMC culture with coronavirus spike peptide pools or control peptides (ViraFEST assay). After being plated at 1.5 million to 2 million per well, PBMCs were cultured with 9 to 10 IU/ml IL-2 and 10 ug/ml peptide pools. Comment on this clonotype: Its target is unknown.

The study's findings and limits: Although the median of SARS-CoV-2-reactive clonotypes rose from roughly 21 to 40, the change was not significant. When vaccine-specific clones from convalescent patients were examined, 304 of 307 were spike mono-reactive.

Cultured CD4+ T-cell DNA underwent Oncomine TCR Beta short-read sequencing. After culture, CD4+ T cells served as the source for genomic DNA extraction. One entry per CDR3 protein results from TCRdb running MiXCR on the PCR reads. The table has approximately 9,300 distinct CDR3 sequences, around 27% seen once. The clonotype originates from a human donor who received a COVID-19 vaccine. Specimen: CD4+ T cells from blood, cultured in vitro, collected before SARS-CoV-2 vaccination.

Here the CDR3 DNA reads TGCGCCAGCAGCGACGGGACTAGTTACGAGCAGTACTTC. Protein: CASSDGTSYEQYF. The chain is built from TRBV5-1 and TRBJ2-7; 8 bases line up with TRBD2. Germline V gives CDR1 SGHRS, CDR2 YFSETQ. J gave up 4 bases and V 4 bases, and 4 bases lay outside the gene matches. The CDR3 has 13 residues.